Reported below is one TCR beta chain. Its specificity is not known. Generated by immunoSEQ multiplex PCR, the TCRdb table keeps only in-frame clones and is missing some. The data show around 30,000 clones, around nine tenths seen once. The data belong to a study of neoadjuvant anti-PD-1 for oral cavity cancer. The CDR3 contains 16 residues. Germline loops: CDR1 SGDLS, CDR2 YYNGEE. Trimming removed 4 bases from V and 4 bases from J; junction bases left unmatched: 10. Study-level results: Higher pretreatment blood Treg/Th17 ratios correlated with higher pretreatment blood and lower post-treatment tumor TCRbeta clonality. Each response group had just a few patients in TCR analyses.

The material was PBMCs, obtained before nivolumab (anti-PD-1) treatment. The source is a person between 40 and 79 years old with oral cavity squamous cell carcinoma. The V call is TRBV9, the J call TRBJ2-5, with 10 nucleotides matching TRBD2. The CDR3 coding sequence is TGTGCCAGCAGCTTGGGGAGCGGGGGGGCCATAGAGACCCAGTACTTC. It encodes CASSLGSGGAIETQYF.